The 24 T cell receptor beta chains below all came from one sample that was sequenced in a study of blood T cell repertoires in COVID-19. Sequencing was performed with immunoSEQ multiplex PCR; in TCRdb, only in-frame clones are kept and a portion is missing. This sample yields about 73,000 clones, of which around 80% are seen a single time; 2.5% to 3% belongs to the top ten. Sample: peripheral blood. Source of these receptors: a man older than 75 with active or convalescent COVID-19.

This clone was found a few times. The chain joins TRBV27 to TRBJ2-7; 10 positions match TRBD2. Germline assignment: CDR1 MNHEY and CDR2 SMNVEV (reference sequence). This CDR3 is 16 amino acids long. V dropped 2 bases and J dropped 6; count of bases not matched to a gene: 10. CDR3 DNA sequence: TGTGCCAGCAGTTTAATTCCGGGACTAGCGATTCGCGAGCAGTACTTC. It codes for CASSLIPGLAIREQYF.

The V gene is TRBV12-5, the J gene TRBJ1-3; 11 bases match TRBD1. CDR1 is LGHNT and CDR2 is FRNRAP in the germline V gene. CDR3 length: 15 amino acids. With V trimmed by 4 bases and J by 4 bases, 3 bases remained unmatched. For the CDR3, the DNA is TGTGCTAGTGGTTCGGGACAGGGGGAAGGAAACACCATATATTTT. As protein: CASGSGQGEGNTIYF.

This sequence joins TRBV11-1 and TRBJ2-1; D unresolved. Trimming pared 7 bases from V and 3 bases from J, leaving 13 bases between. There are 14 residues in the CDR3. Germline V gene lookup returns CDR1 SGHAT and CDR2 FQDESV (reference sequence). CDR3 residues: CASTLTSNYNEQFF. The CDR3 region has the DNA TGTGCCAGCACCCTAACGTCCAACTACAATGAGCAGTTCTTC.

The V gene is TRBV6-6, the J gene TRBJ1-5, with TRBD1 as a possible D gene (6 bases). Between the trimmed V and J ends, which lost 6 bases and 3 bases, there was a span of 15 bases. This CDR3 comprises 15 residues. Germline V gene sequence: CDR1 MNHNY, CDR2 SVGAGI (reference sequence). The CDR3 bases are TGTGCCAGCAGCGCCGGTAGGGGGTACAATCAGCCCCAGCATTTT. Amino acid sequence: CASSAGRGYNQPQHF.

The chain joins TRBV10-2 to TRBJ2-7, with 9 nucleotides matching TRBD1. CDR3 length: 14 residues. The junction had 3 bases not matched to a gene; V was cut back by 0 bases and J by 6 bases. Germline-derived CDR1 and CDR2 are WSHSY and SAAADI. CDR3: CASSESGQGFEQYF. DNA of the CDR3: TGCGCCAGCAGTGAGTCGGGACAGGGATTCGAGCAGTACTTC.

The chain carries TRBV5-1 and TRBJ1-2; D might be TRBD1 (6 bases). CDR1 and CDR2 from the germline V gene are SGHRS and YFSETQ. The CDR3 runs to 14 residues. V was shortened by 2 bases and J by 7 bases, with 15 bases between the two germline ends. The CDR3 bases are TGCGCCAGCAGCTTTGGTCAGGGGCGCGTTGGCTACACCTTC. It encodes CASSFGQGRVGYTF. Combining the CDR3 with reference TRBV5-1 and TRBJ1-2 gives the whole variable domain KAGVTQTPRYLIKTRGQQVTLSCSPISGHRSVSWYQQTPGQGLQFLFEYFSETQRNKGNFPGRFSGRQFSNSRSEMNVSTLELGDSALYLCASSFGQGRVGYTFGSGTRLTVV.

The chain joins TRBV14 to TRBJ2-1; 9 positions agree with TRBD2. The trim removed 7 bases at V and 5 bases at J, leaving 12 bases unmatched. Germline V gene data show CDR1 as SGHDN and CDR2 as FVKESK. CDR3 length: 16 amino acids. Here the CDR3 DNA reads TGTGCCAGCACCCCATCTCGCGGGGGGGCAGACAATGAGCAGTTCTTC. Amino acids: CASTPSRGGADNEQFF.

V usage is TRBV5-1 and J usage is TRBJ2-3; D ambiguous. This CDR3 spans 15 amino acids. V was cut by 2 bases and J by 0 bases, with 10 bases left in between. The V gene's germline CDR1 is SGHRS and CDR2 YFSETQ. In DNA, the CDR3 is TGCGCCAGCAGCTTAAACAGAGCTAGCACAGATACGCAGTATTTT. Its translation: CASSLNRASTDTQYF.

This clone appeared a single time. Written as DNA, the CDR3 is TGTGCCAGCAGCGGACAGGGGAACACTGAAGCTTTCTTT. Protein product: CASSGQGNTEAFF. The chain carries TRBV11-2 and TRBJ1-1, with 8 positions matching TRBD1. V was pared by 5 bases and J by 1 base, with 0 bases of the junction left unmatched. CDR1 and CDR2 from the germline V gene are SGHAT and FQNNGV. This CDR3 is 13 amino acids long.

This chain joins TRBV5-4 and TRBJ2-5; TRBD2 matches at 8 bases. Germline CDR1 and CDR2: SGHNT and YYREEE (reference sequence). CDR3 length equals 14 residues. The junction had 6 bases not matched to a gene; V was cut back by 4 bases and J by 4 bases. The CDR3 reads CASSRGGAGETQYF. The CDR3 DNA sequence: TGTGCCAGCAGCCGGGGGGGGGCAGGAGAGACCCAGTACTTC.

V gene TRBV4-1 combines with J gene TRBJ2-1; 13 bases line up with TRBD2. Trimming cost V 5 bases and J 9 bases; bases outside gene matches: 7. The CDR3 sequence is 15 residues long. The germline CDR1 and CDR2 sequences are MGHRA and YSYEKL. CDR3 nucleotides: TGCGCCAGCAGCGCAACTAGCGGGGGGGCCTTTGAGCAGTTCTTC. Its protein product is CASSATSGGAFEQFF.

This clone was seen only once. The chain has TRBV19 and TRBJ1-1; 7 nucleotides line up with TRBD1. V shed 5 bases, J shed 0 bases, and the junction held 6 bases outside the gene matches. CDR3 length equals 15 residues. Germline V gene lookup returns CDR1 LNHDA and CDR2 SQIVND (reference sequence). The CDR3 nucleotides read TGTGCCAGTAGTTACATGGACAGGATGAACACTGAAGCTTTCTTT. It translates to CASSYMDRMNTEAFF.

This sequence joins TRBV19 and TRBJ2-7; 9 bases line up with TRBD2. Losses at the gene ends were 4 bases for V and 4 bases for J; bases not matched to a gene: 2. The length of the CDR3 is 13 residues. Germline assignment: CDR1 LNHDA and CDR2 SQIVND (reference sequence). Here the CDR3 DNA reads TGTGCCAGTAGTAGGAGCGGGAGGTACGAGCAGTACTTC. Its protein is CASSRSGRYEQYF.

This clone was found many times. V is TRBV4-1 and J is TRBJ1-2; 7 bases map to TRBD1. There are 15 residues in the CDR3. Germline V lookup: CDR1 MGHRA, CDR2 YSYEKL. V was pared by 0 bases and J by 6 bases, with 7 bases of the junction left unmatched. CDR3 amino acids: CASSQEAGGRDGYTF. In nucleotides, the CDR3 is TGCGCCAGCAGCCAAGAAGCAGGGGGTAGGGATGGCTACACCTTC.

The chain uses TRBV30 and TRBJ2-1, with D maybe TRBD1 (5 bases). The CDR3 is 15 amino acids. Trimming left V 5 bases short and J 6 bases short, with 20 bases between. Germline values: CDR1 GTSNPN, CDR2 SVGIG (reference sequence). This chain's CDR3 is CAWVEGAPKRNEQFF. CDR3 coding DNA: TGTGCCTGGGTGGAAGGGGCCCCCAAGCGCAATGAGCAGTTCTTC.

CDR3 sequence reads: CASSPGASGRSTGELFF. The CDR3 DNA follows: TGCGCCAGCAGCCCGGGGGCTAGCGGGAGGTCCACCGGGGAGCTGTTTTTT. The chain uses TRBV5-1 and TRBJ2-2, with 11 bases lining up with TRBD2. Germline V gene lookup returns CDR1 SGHRS and CDR2 YFSETQ. The V and J ends lost 4 bases and 4 bases, in that order; junction bases with no gene match: 9. The CDR3 length is 17 residues.

The chain recombines TRBV7-6 with TRBJ2-3; maybe TRBD1 (6 bases). Germline V gives CDR1 SGHVS, CDR2 FNYEAQ. The CDR3 is 15 residues long. Trimming left V 3 bases short and J 6 bases short, with 16 bases between. CDR3 bases: TGTGCCAGCAGCTTTTTGGGAAGTAGGGGGGATACGCAGTATTTT. Amino acid sequence: CASSFLGSRGDTQYF.

This chain connects TRBV9 to TRBJ1-6, with D possibly matching TRBD1 (6 bases). Trimming removed 4 bases from V and 4 bases from J, with 12 bases in between. Germline CDR1 and CDR2: SGDLS and YYNGEE. The CDR3 totals 15 residues. In nucleotides, the CDR3 is TGTGCCAGCAGCCAGACAGGAGCGTATAATTCACCCCTCCACTTT. Amino acids: CASSQTGAYNSPLHF.

This rearrangement joins TRBV16 to TRBJ1-4; TRBD1 might be the D (6 bases). Looked up from germline, CDR1 is KGHSY and CDR2 is FQNENV. The CDR3 consists of 14 residues. Trimming removed 4 bases from V and 7 bases from J, with 13 bases in between. CDR3 nucleotides: TGTGCCAGCAGCCCCGGCACAGGGACTGAAAAACTGTTTTTT. Protein: CASSPGTGTEKLFF.

This clone was observed a few times. The gene calls are TRBV11-3 and TRBJ2-2; 8 nucleotides agree with TRBD1. J was trimmed by 4 bases and V by 5 bases; bases with no gene match: 9. The germline CDR1 and CDR2 sequences are SGHNT and YENEEA. The CDR3 runs to 16 residues. CDR3 in amino acids: CASSGLQTGATGELFF. The DNA for the CDR3 is TGTGCCAGCAGCGGCCTCCAGACAGGGGCCACCGGGGAGCTGTTTTTT.

CDR3 sequence: CSASYRGGRTDTQYF. In DNA form, the CDR3 reads TGCAGTGCTAGTTACCGGGGGGGCCGCACAGATACGCAGTATTTT. The chain is built from TRBV20-1 and TRBJ2-3, with 8 positions matching TRBD2. The CDR3 sequence is 15 residues long. In germline, CDR1 is DFQATT, CDR2 SNEGSKA (reference sequence). Trimming took 3 bases from V and 1 from J; bases not matched to a gene: 6.

This clone was detected once. The chain recombines TRBV7-2 with TRBJ2-7; TRBD2 matches at 12 bases. The trim removed 5 bases at V and 6 bases at J, leaving 8 bases unmatched. Germline CDR1 reads SGHTA; CDR2 reads FQGNSA. There are 15 residues in the CDR3. DNA for the CDR3: TGTGCCAGCAGCCAAGGGGGGACTAGCGGGCGCGAGCAGTACTTC. This sequence encodes CASSQGGTSGREQYF.

The chain has TRBV18 and TRBJ1-2; 7 nucleotides agree with TRBD1. V lost 4 bases and J lost 7; bases outside the gene matches: 9. Germline V gene data show CDR1 as KGHSH and CDR2 as LQKENI. This CDR3 has 14 amino acids. CDR3 in DNA: TGTGCCAGCTCACTAAACGACAGGGCAGGTGGCTACACCTTC. Amino acid sequence: CASSLNDRAGGYTF.

This clone appeared once. The chain joins TRBV5-1 to TRBJ2-1, with TRBD2 identical over 12 bases. V lost 4 bases, J lost 4 bases, and 3 bases stayed unmatched. Germline CDR1 reads SGHRS; CDR2 reads YFSETQ. The CDR3 runs 15 residues. In DNA, the CDR3 is TGCGCCAGCAGCCCCGGACTAGCGGGATACAATGAGCAGTTCTTC. Translated, it gives CASSPGLAGYNEQFF.